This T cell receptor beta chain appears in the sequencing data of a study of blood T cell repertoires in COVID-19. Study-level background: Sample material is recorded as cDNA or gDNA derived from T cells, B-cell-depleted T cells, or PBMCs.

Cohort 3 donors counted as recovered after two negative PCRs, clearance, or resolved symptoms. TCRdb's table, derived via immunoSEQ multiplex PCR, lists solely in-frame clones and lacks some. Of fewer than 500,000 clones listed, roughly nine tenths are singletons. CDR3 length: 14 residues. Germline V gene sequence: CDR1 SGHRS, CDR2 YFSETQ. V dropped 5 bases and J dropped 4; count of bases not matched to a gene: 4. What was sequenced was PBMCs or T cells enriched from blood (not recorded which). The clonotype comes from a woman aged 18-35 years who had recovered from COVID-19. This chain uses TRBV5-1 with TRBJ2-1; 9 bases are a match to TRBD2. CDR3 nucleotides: TGCGCCAGCAGGGAAGCGGGGGGTTACAATGAGCAGTTCTTC. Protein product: CASREAGGYNEQFF. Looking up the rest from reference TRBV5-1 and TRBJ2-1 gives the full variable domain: KAGVTQTPRYLIKTRGQQVTLSCSPISGHRSVSWYQQTPGQGLQFLFEYFSETQRNKGNFPGRFSGRQFSNSRSEMNVSTLELGDSALYLCASREAGGYNEQFFGPGTRLTVL.